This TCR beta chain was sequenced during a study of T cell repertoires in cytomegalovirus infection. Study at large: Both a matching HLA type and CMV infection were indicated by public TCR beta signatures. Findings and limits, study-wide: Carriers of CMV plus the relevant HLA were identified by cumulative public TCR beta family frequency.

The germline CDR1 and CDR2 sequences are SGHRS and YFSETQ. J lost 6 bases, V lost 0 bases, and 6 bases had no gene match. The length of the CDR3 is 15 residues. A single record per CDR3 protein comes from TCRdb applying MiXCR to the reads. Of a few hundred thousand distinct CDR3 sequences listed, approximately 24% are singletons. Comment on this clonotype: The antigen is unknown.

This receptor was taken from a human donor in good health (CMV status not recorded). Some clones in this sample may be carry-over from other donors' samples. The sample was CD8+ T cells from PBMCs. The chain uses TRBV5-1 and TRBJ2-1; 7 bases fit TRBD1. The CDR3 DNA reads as TGCGCCAGCAGCTTGGTGGGGACAGACTTCAATGAGCAGTTCTTC. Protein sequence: CASSLVGTDFNEQFF.